The clone carrying this T cell receptor (beta chain) has only one observation. The antigen is unknown. Primed by a sample-barcoded 5' primer and a J-beta primer mix, a second PCR proceeded for 7 to 11 cycles. MiXCR was run by TCRdb on the 5' RACE reads, yielding one entry per CDR3 protein. The table has 890,000 or so distinct CDR3 sequences, around two thirds seen once. V shed 1 base and J shed 8 bases, with 12 bases lying between them. Germline-derived CDR1 and CDR2 are LGHNA and YSLEER. The CDR3 contains 14 residues. This sample is drawn from a study of blood T cells in healthy people across ages. Study results and limitations: Roughly linearly, TCR beta diversity per million T cells fell as age increased.

Sample: blood. The chain carries TRBV4-3 and TRBJ2-1; TRBD2 is a possible D gene (7 bases). The TCR sequence derives from a man younger than 45 in good health. The CDR3 nucleotides read TGCGCCAGCAGCCAAGGCGGGGGCCTGGATGAGCAGTTCTTC. Translated, it gives CASSQGGGLDEQFF.